The sequence of this TCR beta chain was determined in a study of sequential checkpoint blockade in melanoma. Whole-study context: DNA from over 80 pretreatment tumor samples underwent TCRβ immunosequencing.

V was cut by 0 bases and J by 3 bases, with 12 bases left in between. CDR3 length: 15 amino acids. Germline assignment: CDR1 SGHRS and CDR2 YFSETQ. This sample's treatment: randomized to nivolumab then ipilimumab (arm A) or the reverse (arm B). Patients had received no earlier DNA-damaging chemotherapy. Sequencing used immunoSEQ multiplex PCR; TCRdb keeps in-frame clones, though not all of them. This sample has almost 7,500 clones, with less than 25% found just once. This chain uses TRBV5-1 with TRBJ1-2; no firm D call. The TCR sequence derives from a human donor with melanoma. The specimen was tumor tissue (inferred from file names), collected from a patient given nivolumab and ipilimumab in sequence. This CDR3 reads CASSLERPRDYGYTF. The CDR3 region has the DNA TGCGCCAGCAGCTTGGAACGGCCGAGGGACTATGGCTACACCTTC.